The T cell receptor (beta chain) described here comes from a study of CD8 T cells in ankylosing spondylitis. Study results and limitations: It was reported that disease-linked clones were significantly enriched in matched ankylosing spondylitis synovial fluid. Certain motif variants had earlier been reported in reactive arthritis synovial fluid and blood. Clones linked to disease, bearing a CD8+ phenotype, were relatively rare in peripheral blood. What appeared characteristic of ankylosing spondylitis blood was a TCR beta motif of fewer than ten highly homologous variants.

A quantitative 5'-RACE method, one with molecular barcodes, was used to make TCR beta libraries. TCRdb called the 5' RACE reads again in MiXCR, with one record for every CDR3 protein. The sample records 400,000 to 450,000 distinct CDR3 sequences, roughly 18% being singletons. A word on this clonotype: Antigen unknown.

CDR1 and CDR2 (germline): DFQATT, SNEGSKA (reference sequence). V lost 6 bases, J lost 3 bases, and 4 bases stayed unmatched. The CDR3 covers 15 residues. This chain joins TRBV20-1 and TRBJ2-1, with 14 bases fitting TRBD2. The sample was blood, either unsorted or a sorted T cell fraction (not recorded which). The receptor was isolated from a male donor with ankylosing spondylitis. The CDR3 DNA reads as TGCAGTGCCGCTGGGACTAGCGGGGGCTACAATGAGCAGTTCTTC. This sequence encodes CSAAGTSGGYNEQFF.